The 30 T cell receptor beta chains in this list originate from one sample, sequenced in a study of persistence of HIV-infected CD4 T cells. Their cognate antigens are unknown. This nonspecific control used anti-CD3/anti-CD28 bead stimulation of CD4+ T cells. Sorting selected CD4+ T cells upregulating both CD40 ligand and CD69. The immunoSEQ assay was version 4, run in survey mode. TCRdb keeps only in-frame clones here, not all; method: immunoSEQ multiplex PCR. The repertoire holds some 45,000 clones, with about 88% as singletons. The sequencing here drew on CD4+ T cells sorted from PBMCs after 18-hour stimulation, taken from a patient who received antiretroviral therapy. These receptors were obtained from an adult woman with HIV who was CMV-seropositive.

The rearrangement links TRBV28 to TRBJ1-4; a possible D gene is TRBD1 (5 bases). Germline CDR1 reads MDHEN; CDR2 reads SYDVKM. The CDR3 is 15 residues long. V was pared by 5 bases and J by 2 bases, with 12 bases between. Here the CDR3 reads CASSVQGATNEKLFF. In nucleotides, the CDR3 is TGTGCCAGCAGTGTTCAGGGTGCCACTAATGAAAAACTGTTTTTT.

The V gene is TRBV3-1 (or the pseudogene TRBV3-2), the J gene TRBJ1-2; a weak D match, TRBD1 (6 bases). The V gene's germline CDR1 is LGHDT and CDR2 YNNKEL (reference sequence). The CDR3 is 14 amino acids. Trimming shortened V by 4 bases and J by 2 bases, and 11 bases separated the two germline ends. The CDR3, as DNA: TGTGCCAGCAGCCTCGAACAGGGAAACTATGGCTACACCTTC. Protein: CASSLEQGNYGYTF.

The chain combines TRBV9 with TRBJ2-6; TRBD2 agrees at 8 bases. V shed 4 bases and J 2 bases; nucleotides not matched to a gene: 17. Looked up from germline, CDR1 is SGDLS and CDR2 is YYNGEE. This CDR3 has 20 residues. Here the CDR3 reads CASSYLTGGASHTGANVLTF. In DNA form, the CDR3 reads TGTGCCAGCAGCTACTTGACCGGGGGGGCGTCTCATACTGGGGCCAACGTCCTGACTTTC.

The CDR3 loop is CASRHQNQPQHF. In DNA, the CDR3 is TGTGCCAGCAGGCATCAGAATCAGCCCCAGCATTTT. The chain has TRBV12-3 or TRBV12-4 and TRBJ1-5, with no clear D. Trimming took off 6 bases at V and 4 bases at J, with 7 bases between the two ends. The CDR3 runs to 12 residues.

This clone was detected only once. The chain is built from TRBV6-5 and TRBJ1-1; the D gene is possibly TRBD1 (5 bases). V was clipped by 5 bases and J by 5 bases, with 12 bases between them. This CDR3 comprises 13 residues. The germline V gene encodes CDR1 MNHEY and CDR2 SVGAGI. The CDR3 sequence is CASSPRGRTEAFF. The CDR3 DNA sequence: TGTGCCAGCAGTCCAAGGGGACGAACTGAAGCTTTCTTT.

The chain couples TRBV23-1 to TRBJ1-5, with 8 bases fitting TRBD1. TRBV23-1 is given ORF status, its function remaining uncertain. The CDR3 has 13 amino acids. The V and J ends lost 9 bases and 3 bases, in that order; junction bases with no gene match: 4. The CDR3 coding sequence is TGCGCCAGGGGACAGGCGAACAATCAGCCCCAGCATTTT. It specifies CARGQANNQPQHF.

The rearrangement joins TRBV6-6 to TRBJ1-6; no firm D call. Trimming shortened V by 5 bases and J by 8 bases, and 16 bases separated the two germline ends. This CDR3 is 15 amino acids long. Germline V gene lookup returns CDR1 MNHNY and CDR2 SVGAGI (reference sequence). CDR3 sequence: CASSGDPHRDSPLHF. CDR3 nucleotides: TGTGCCAGCAGTGGGGATCCCCACCGGGATTCACCCCTCCACTTT.

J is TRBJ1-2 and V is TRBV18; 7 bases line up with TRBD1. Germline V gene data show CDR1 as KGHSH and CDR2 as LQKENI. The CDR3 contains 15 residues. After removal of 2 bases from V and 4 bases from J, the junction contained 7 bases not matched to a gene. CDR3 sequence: CASSPSRGLAYGYTF. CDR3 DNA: TGTGCCAGCTCACCAAGTAGGGGGCTGGCCTATGGCTACACCTTC.

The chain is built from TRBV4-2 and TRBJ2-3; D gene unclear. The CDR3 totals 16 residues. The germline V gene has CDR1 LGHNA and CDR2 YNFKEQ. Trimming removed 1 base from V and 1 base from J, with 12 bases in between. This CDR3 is CASSQVSLRGTDTQYF. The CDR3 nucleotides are TGTGCCAGCAGCCAAGTATCACTCCGGGGCACAGATACGCAGTATTTT.

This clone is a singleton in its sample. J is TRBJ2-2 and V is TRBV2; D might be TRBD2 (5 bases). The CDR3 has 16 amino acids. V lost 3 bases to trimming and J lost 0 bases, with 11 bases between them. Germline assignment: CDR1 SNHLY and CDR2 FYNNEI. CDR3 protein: CASSERGLANTGELFF. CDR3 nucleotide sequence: TGTGCCAGCAGTGAGAGAGGGCTCGCGAACACCGGGGAGCTGTTTTTT.

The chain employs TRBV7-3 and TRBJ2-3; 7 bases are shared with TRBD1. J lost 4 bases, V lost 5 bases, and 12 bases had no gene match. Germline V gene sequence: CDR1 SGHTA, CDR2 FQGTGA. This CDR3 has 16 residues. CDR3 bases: TGTGCCAGCAGCGATTACAGGGGATTCGGCGCAGATACGCAGTATTTT. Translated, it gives CASSDYRGFGADTQYF.

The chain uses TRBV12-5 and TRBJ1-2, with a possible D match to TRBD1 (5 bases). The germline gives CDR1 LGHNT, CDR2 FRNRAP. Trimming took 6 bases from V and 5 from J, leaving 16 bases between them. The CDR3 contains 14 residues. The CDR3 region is CASGTGEGNYGYTF. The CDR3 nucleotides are TGTGCTAGTGGGACCGGGGAGGGGAATTATGGCTACACCTTC.

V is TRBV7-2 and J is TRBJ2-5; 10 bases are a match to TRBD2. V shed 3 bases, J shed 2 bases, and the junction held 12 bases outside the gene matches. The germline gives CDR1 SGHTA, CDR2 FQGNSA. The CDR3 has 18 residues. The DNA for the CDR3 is TGTGCCAGCAGCTTGGCTAGCGGGGGAGGCGGTCGACAAGAGACCCAGTACTTC. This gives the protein CASSLASGGGGRQETQYF.

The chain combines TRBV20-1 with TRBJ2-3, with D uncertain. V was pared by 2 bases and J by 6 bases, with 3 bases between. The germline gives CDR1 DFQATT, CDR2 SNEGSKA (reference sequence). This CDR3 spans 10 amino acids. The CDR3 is CSARLDTQYF. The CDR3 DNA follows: TGCAGTGCTAGACTCGATACGCAGTATTTT.

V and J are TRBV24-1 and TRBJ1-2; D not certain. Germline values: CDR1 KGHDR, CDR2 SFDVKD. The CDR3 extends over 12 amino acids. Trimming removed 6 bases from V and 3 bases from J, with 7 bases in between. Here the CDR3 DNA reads TGTGCCACCAGTTATAGTGACTATGGCTACACCTTC. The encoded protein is CATSYSDYGYTF.

The CDR3 reads CASTPTTGTGELFF. The CDR3 bases are TGTGCCAGCACCCCCACCACAGGGACCGGGGAGCTGTTTTTT. The chain uses TRBV3-1 (or the pseudogene TRBV3-2) and TRBJ2-2, with a tentative D call TRBD1 (6 bases). With 7 bases removed from V and 5 bases from J, the gap between germline ends came to 14 bases. Germline V gene lookup returns CDR1 LGHDT and CDR2 YNNKEL (reference sequence). This CDR3 is 14 amino acids long.

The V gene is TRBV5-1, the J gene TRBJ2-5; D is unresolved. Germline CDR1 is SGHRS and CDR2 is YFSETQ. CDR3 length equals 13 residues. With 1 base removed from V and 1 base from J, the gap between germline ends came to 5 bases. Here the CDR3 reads CASSLRFQETQYF. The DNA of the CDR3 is TGCGCCAGCAGCTTGAGATTCCAAGAGACCCAGTACTTC.

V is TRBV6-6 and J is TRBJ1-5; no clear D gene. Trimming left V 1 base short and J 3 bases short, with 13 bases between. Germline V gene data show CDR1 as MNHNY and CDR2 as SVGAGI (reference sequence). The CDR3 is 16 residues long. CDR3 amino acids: CASSYFRRLINQPQHF. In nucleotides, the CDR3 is TGTGCCAGCAGTTACTTTCGCAGACTAATCAATCAGCCCCAGCATTTT.

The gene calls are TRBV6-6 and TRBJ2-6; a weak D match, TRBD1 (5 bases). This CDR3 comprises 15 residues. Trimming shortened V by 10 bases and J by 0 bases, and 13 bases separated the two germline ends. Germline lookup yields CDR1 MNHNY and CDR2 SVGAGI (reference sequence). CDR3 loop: CATRQPSSGANVLTF. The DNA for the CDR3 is TGTGCCACCAGACAGCCTAGCTCTGGGGCCAACGTCCTGACTTTC.

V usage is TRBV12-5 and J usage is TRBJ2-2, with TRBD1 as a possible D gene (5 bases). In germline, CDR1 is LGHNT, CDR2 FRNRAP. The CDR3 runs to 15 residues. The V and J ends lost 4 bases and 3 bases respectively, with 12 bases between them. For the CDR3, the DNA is TGTGCTAGTGGTTCAGGGTTACTTGACACCGGGGAGCTGTTTTTT. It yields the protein CASGSGLLDTGELFF.

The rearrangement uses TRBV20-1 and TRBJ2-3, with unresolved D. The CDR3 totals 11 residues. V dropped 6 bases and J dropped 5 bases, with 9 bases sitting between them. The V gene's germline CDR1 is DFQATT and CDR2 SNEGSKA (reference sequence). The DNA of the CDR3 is TGCAGTGCACGACTTAAAGATACGCAGTATTTT. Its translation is CSARLKDTQYF.

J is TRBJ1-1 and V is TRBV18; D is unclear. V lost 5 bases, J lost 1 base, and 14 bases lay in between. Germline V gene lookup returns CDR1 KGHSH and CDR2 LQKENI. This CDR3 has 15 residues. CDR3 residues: CASSALIRQNTEAFF. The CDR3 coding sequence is TGTGCCAGCTCAGCCCTGATTAGACAGAACACTGAAGCTTTCTTT.

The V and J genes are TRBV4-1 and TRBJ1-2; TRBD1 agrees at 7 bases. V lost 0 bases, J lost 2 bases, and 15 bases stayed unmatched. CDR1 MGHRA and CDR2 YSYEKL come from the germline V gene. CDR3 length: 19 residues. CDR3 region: CASSQDLRGGAFRNYGYTF. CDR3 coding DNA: TGCGCCAGCAGCCAAGATCTCCGAGGGGGCGCCTTCCGGAACTATGGCTACACCTTC.

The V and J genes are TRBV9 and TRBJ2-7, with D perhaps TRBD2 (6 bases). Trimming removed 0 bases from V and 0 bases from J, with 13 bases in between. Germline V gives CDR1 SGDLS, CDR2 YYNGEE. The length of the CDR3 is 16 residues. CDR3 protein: CASSVGAGRISYEQYF. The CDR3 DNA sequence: TGTGCCAGCAGCGTAGGAGCAGGGAGGATCTCCTACGAGCAGTACTTC.

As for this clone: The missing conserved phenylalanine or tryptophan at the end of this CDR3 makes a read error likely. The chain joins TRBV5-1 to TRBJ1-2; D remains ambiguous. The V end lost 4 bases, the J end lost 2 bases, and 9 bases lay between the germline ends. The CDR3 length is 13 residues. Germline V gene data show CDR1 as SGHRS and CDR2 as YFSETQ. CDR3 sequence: CASSPTENYGYTL. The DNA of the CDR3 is TGCGCCAGCAGCCCGACGGAAAACTATGGCTACACCCTC.

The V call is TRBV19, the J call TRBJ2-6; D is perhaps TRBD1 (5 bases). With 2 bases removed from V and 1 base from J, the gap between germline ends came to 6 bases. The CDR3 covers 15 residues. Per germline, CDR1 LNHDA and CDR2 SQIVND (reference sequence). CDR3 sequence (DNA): TGTGCCAGTAGTATACGACAGTCTGGGGCCAACGTCCTGACTTTC. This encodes CASSIRQSGANVLTF.

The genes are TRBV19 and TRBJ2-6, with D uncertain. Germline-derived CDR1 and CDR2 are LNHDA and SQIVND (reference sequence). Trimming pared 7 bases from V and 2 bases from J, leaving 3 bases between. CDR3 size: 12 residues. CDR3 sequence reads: CASTPGANVLTF. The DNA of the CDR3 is TGTGCCAGTACGCCTGGGGCCAACGTCCTGACTTTC.

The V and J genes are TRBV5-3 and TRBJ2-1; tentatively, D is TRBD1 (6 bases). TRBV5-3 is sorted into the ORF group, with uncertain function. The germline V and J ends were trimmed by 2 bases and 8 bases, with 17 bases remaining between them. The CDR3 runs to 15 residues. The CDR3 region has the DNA TGTGCCAGAAGCTTAAATGGGACATTAGTCCATGAGCAGTTCTTC. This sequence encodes CARSLNGTLVHEQFF.

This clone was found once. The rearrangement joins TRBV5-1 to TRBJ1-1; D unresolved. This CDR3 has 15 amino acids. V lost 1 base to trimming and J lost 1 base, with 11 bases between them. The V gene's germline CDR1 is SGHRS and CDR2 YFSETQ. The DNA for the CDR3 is TGCGCCAGCAGCTTGTCGCGGATAGAGAACACTGAAGCTTTCTTT. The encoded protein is CASSLSRIENTEAFF.

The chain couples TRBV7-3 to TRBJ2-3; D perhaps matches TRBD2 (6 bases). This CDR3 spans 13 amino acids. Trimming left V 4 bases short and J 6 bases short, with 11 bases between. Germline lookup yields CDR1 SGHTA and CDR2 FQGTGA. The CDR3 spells CASSYGGADTQYF. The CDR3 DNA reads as TGTGCCAGCAGCTACGGCGGGGCGGATACGCAGTATTTT.